The 24 T cell receptor beta chains reported below all come from one sample, sequenced in a study of human T cells and chemical hapten exposure. Via MiXCR, TCRdb re-called the RACE reads, giving one row per CDR3 protein. This table holds about 360,000 distinct CDR3 sequences, 4.8% found once. Stated time point: patch test 1, 2 weeks after DPC sensitization. The treatment here: therapeutic diphenylcyclopropenone sensitization with weekly scalp DPC. The sequencing used whole blood, collected in connection with sensitization to the hapten diphenylcyclopropenone (DPC). Source of these receptors: a woman between 50 and 59 years old with alopecia areata. Some clones in this sample may be carry-over from other donors' samples.

In this sample, this clonotype turned up many times. V usage is TRBV20-1 and J usage is TRBJ2-3; 8 nucleotides agree with TRBD2. CDR3 size: 15 residues. Trimming removed 3 bases from V and 3 bases from J; junction bases left unmatched: 8. Germline assignment: CDR1 DFQATT and CDR2 SNEGSKA (reference sequence). The CDR3 nucleotides read TGCAGTGCTAGTTGGATTAGCGGGGCGACAGATACGCAGTATTTT. Its translation: CSASWISGATDTQYF.

This clonotype was seen repeatedly, ten times or more. J is TRBJ2-1 and V is TRBV14; 11 nucleotides line up with TRBD2. This CDR3 is 18 amino acids long. Losses at the gene ends were 4 bases for V and 6 bases for J; bases not matched to a gene: 14. Germline V gene lookup returns CDR1 SGHDN and CDR2 FVKESK. CDR3 in DNA: TGTGCCAGCAGCCGCTTCCGAATAATAGCGGGAGGGGGCAATGAGCAGTTCTTC. It specifies CASSRFRIIAGGGNEQFF.

The sample holds many counts of this clonotype. V gene TRBV12-3 or TRBV12-4 combines with J gene TRBJ1-4; TRBD1 agrees at 9 bases. V lost 5 bases, J lost 8 bases, and 9 bases stayed unmatched. The CDR3 covers 15 residues. CDR3 sequence reads: CASSPLQGAREKLFF. The CDR3 DNA reads TGTGCCAGCAGTCCTCTACAGGGGGCAAGGGAAAAACTGTTTTTT.

There are a few counts of this clonotype. The genes are TRBV25-1 and TRBJ2-1, with 10 bases that match TRBD2. This CDR3 region has 17 residues. Germline values: CDR1 MGHDK, CDR2 SYGVNS. Trimming cost V 3 bases and J 9 bases; bases outside gene matches: 14. Here the CDR3 reads CASSDPRVAGGHAEQFF. CDR3 DNA sequence: TGTGCCAGCAGTGACCCGCGGGTAGCGGGGGGCCATGCTGAGCAGTTCTTC.

In DNA, the CDR3 is TGTGCCAGCAGCCTGAGCCCCGACATTCAGTACTTC. It specifies CASSLSPDIQYF. This chain joins TRBV12-3 or TRBV12-4 and TRBJ2-4; D not certain. This CDR3 spans 12 amino acids. Trimming took off 6 bases at V and 8 bases at J, with 11 bases between the two ends.

The sample holds a few counts of this clonotype. The V gene is TRBV5-1, the J gene TRBJ1-2; D possibly corresponds to TRBD1 (6 bases). The CDR3 is 14 residues long. V gave up 3 bases and J gave up 4 bases, with 13 bases separating them. Germline CDR1 is SGHRS and CDR2 is YFSETQ. CDR3 in amino acids: CASSSEGGAYGYTF. The CDR3 DNA is TGCGCCAGCAGCTCTGAGGGGGGAGCCTATGGCTACACCTTC.

This clonotype occurred a few times. The chain has TRBV2 and TRBJ1-2; 7 bases fit TRBD1. Per the germline V gene, CDR1 is SNHLY and CDR2 is FYNNEI. The junction had 1 base not matched to a gene; V was cut back by 4 bases and J by 8 bases. The CDR3 length is 11 residues. The CDR3 here is CASSGQGGYTF. Written as DNA, the CDR3 is TGTGCCAGCAGTGGACAGGGAGGCTACACCTTC.

This clonotype has a handful of counts. V gene TRBV4-1 combines with J gene TRBJ2-3; TRBD2 might be the D (5 bases). CDR3 length equals 16 residues. CDR1 is MGHRA and CDR2 is YSYEKL in the germline V gene. The germline V and J ends were trimmed by 3 bases and 0 bases, with 13 bases remaining between them. CDR3 sequence reads: CASSQTVRASTDTQYF. The CDR3 DNA reads as TGCGCCAGCAGCCAGACCGTGCGGGCTAGCACAGATACGCAGTATTTT.

The chain carries TRBV12-3 or TRBV12-4 and TRBJ1-1, with TRBD1 matching over 7 bases. The CDR3 covers 14 residues. V was pared by 3 bases and J by 5 bases, with 6 bases of the junction left unmatched. CDR3 DNA sequence: TGTGCCAGCAGTTTCTACAGGGGCGGTACTGAAGCTTTCTTT. Its protein is CASSFYRGGTEAFF.

The chain links TRBV7-6 to TRBJ2-1; weak D call: TRBD1 (6 bases). CDR3 size: 15 residues. Germline CDR1 SGHVS, CDR2 FNYEAQ. V was cut by 5 bases and J by 8 bases, with 19 bases left in between. CDR3 protein: CASSIRGTKEDEQFF. The DNA for the CDR3 is TGTGCCAGCAGCATAAGGGGGACAAAGGAGGATGAGCAGTTCTTC.

This clonotype was picked up a small number of times. The genes are TRBV29-1 and TRBJ1-1; D is undetermined. The CDR3 runs to 13 residues. Looked up from germline, CDR1 is SQVTM and CDR2 is ANQGSEA. The V end was cut by 0 bases, the J end by 8 bases, with 13 bases between. The DNA of the CDR3 is TGCAGCGTTGAAGATCTTGGTCGAACGGAAGCTTTCTTT. Amino acid sequence: CSVEDLGRTEAFF.

Ten or more counts support this clonotype. The chain uses TRBV29-1 and TRBJ2-2; maybe TRBD1 (5 bases). Per germline, CDR1 SQVTM and CDR2 ANQGSEA. Trimming left V 0 bases short and J 7 bases short, with 12 bases between. The CDR3 sequence is 14 residues long. This chain's CDR3 is CSVEDVAGIGELFF. DNA of the CDR3: TGCAGCGTTGAAGATGTCGCAGGGATCGGGGAGCTGTTTTTT.

This chain joins TRBV2 and TRBJ2-3; TRBD1 is a possible D gene (5 bases). From germline, CDR1 is SNHLY and CDR2 FYNNEI. The CDR3 runs to 15 residues. Trimming removed 4 bases from V and 0 bases from J, with 11 bases in between. The CDR3, as DNA: TGTGCCAGCAGTGTACAGGATTACAGCACAGATACGCAGTATTTT. Its translation: CASSVQDYSTDTQYF.

The table lists this clonotype with a few counts. The V gene is TRBV7-8, the J gene TRBJ2-5; the D is unclear. The CDR3 is 15 amino acids. The V gene's germline CDR1 is SGHVS and CDR2 FQNEAQ. V dropped 0 bases and J dropped 7 bases, with 15 bases sitting between them. This CDR3 reads CASSLASSVSGTQYF. As DNA, the CDR3 is TGTGCCAGCAGCTTAGCTTCCTCAGTGTCCGGGACCCAGTACTTC. Variable domain in full (rest from reference TRBV7-8 and TRBJ2-5): GAGVSQSPRYKVAKRGQDVALRCDPISGHVSLFWYQQALGQGPEFLTYFQNEAQLDKSGLPSDRFFAERPEGSVSTLKIQRTQQEDSAVYLCASSLASSVSGTQYFGPGTRLLVL.

The chain couples TRBV10-3 to TRBJ1-1, with D perhaps TRBD1 (5 bases). Germline CDR1 is ENHRY and CDR2 is SYGVKD. The V end lost 5 bases, the J end lost 0 bases, and 19 bases lay between the germline ends. The CDR3 is made up of 17 amino acids. This CDR3 is CAISPTERVPMNTEAFF. The CDR3 bases are TGTGCCATCAGTCCGACAGAGAGGGTCCCCATGAACACTGAAGCTTTCTTT.

This clonotype has ten or more counts. V and J are TRBV6-2 or TRBV6-3 and TRBJ2-7; unclear D gene. The germline CDR1 and CDR2 sequences are MNHEY and SVGEGT. With 0 bases removed from V and 8 bases from J, the gap between germline ends came to 5 bases. CDR3 size: 11 residues. The CDR3, as DNA: TGTGCCAGCAGTTACTCAGGGAAGCAGTACTTC. It specifies CASSYSGKQYF.

This clonotype was counted ten times or more. V usage is TRBV19 and J usage is TRBJ2-2; D gene uncertain. Germline values: CDR1 LNHDA, CDR2 SQIVND (reference sequence). Deletions cut 5 bases from V and 1 base from J, with 11 bases between. This CDR3 comprises 15 residues. The DNA for the CDR3 is TGTGCCAGTAGTCCTTTCGGACGGAACACCGGGGAGCTGTTTTTT. Encoded protein: CASSPFGRNTGELFF. The full variable domain, completed using reference TRBV19 and TRBJ2-2, is DGGITQSPKYLFRKEGQNVTLSCEQNLNHDAMYWYRQDPGQGLRLIYYSQIVNDFQKGDIAEGYSVSREKKESFPLTVTSAQKNPTAFYLCASSPFGRNTGELFFGEGSRLTVL.

The chain combines TRBV20-1 with TRBJ1-5, with 7 bases that match TRBD1. The CDR3 consists of 18 residues. Germline CDR1 is DFQATT and CDR2 is SNEGSKA (reference sequence). Trimming cost V 1 base and J 2 bases; bases outside gene matches: 14. The CDR3 loop reads CSARVYRGGSLGNQPQHF. CDR3 in DNA: TGCAGTGCTAGAGTTTACAGGGGTGGGAGTTTGGGCAATCAGCCCCAGCATTTT.

The chain uses TRBV2 and TRBJ2-7; 13 positions agree with TRBD2. CDR1 and CDR2 from the germline V gene are SNHLY and FYNNEI. CDR3 size: 16 residues. J gave up 2 bases and V 6 bases, and 7 bases lay outside the gene matches. The CDR3 here is CASRAGLAGITYEQYF. CDR3 nucleotide sequence: TGTGCCAGCAGGGCGGGACTAGCGGGGATCACCTACGAGCAGTACTTC.

The chain combines TRBV30 with TRBJ2-4; D unresolved. The V and J ends lost 8 bases and 0 bases respectively, with 8 bases between them. The CDR3 runs 12 residues. From germline, CDR1 is GTSNPN and CDR2 SVGIG (reference sequence). DNA for the CDR3: TGTGCCAACGGGCCAGCCAAAAACATTCAGTACTTC. This encodes CANGPAKNIQYF. Full variable domain (missing parts from reference TRBV30 and TRBJ2-4): SQTIHQWPATLVQPVGSPLSLECTVEGTSNPNLYWYRQAAGRGLQLLFYSVGIGQISSEVPQNLSASRPQDRQFILSSKKLLLSDSGFYLCANGPAKNIQYFGAGTRLSVL.

This clonotype has ten or more counts. V and J are TRBV4-3 and TRBJ2-7; TRBD2 matches 12 bases. Losses at the gene ends were 5 bases for V and 0 bases for J; bases not matched to a gene: 2. In germline, CDR1 is LGHNA, CDR2 YSLEER. The CDR3 has 15 residues. The CDR3 bases are TGCGCCAGCAGCACACTAGCGGGAGGCTCCTACGAGCAGTACTTC. It yields the protein CASSTLAGGSYEQYF.

V usage is TRBV7-9 and J usage is TRBJ2-2; D remains unclear. V dropped 2 bases and J dropped 8 bases, with 9 bases sitting between them. Germline assignment: CDR1 SEHNR and CDR2 FQNEAQ (reference sequence). The CDR3 extends over 13 amino acids. CDR3 amino acids: CASSLSPLGELFF. The CDR3 coding sequence is TGTGCCAGCAGCTTATCTCCATTAGGGGAGCTGTTTTTT. The variable domain in full, with the rest retrieved from reference TRBV7-9 and TRBJ2-2, is DTGVSQNPRHKITKRGQNVTFRCDPISEHNRLYWYRQTLGQGPEFLTYFQNEAQLEKSRLLSDRFSAERPKGSFSTLEIQRTEQGDSAMYLCASSLSPLGELFFGEGSRLTVL.

This clonotype was counted many times. The chain joins TRBV12-3 or TRBV12-4 to TRBJ1-4; tentative D call: TRBD1 (5 bases). V lost 2 bases, J lost 8 bases, and 12 bases lay in between. The CDR3 length is 14 residues. The CDR3 nucleotides read TGTGCCAGCAGTTTATCCCAACGGGGCGAAAAACTGTTTTTT. Amino acid sequence: CASSLSQRGEKLFF.

On this clonotype itself: Its ends do not fully match the called genes, so a read error is possible. The chain carries TRBV11-2 and TRBJ2-3, with no clear D. From germline, CDR1 is SGHAT and CDR2 FQNNGV. The CDR3 has 12 residues. The CDR3 region is CACSSSTDTQYF. CDR3 nucleotide sequence: TGTGCCTGCAGCTCCAGCACAGATACGCAGTATTTT.